The 9 T cell receptor beta chains in this list originate from one sample, sequenced in a study of technical replicates of blood from a few donors. The protocol was immunoSEQ multiplex PCR, while the TCRdb copy is restricted to in-frame clones and leaves out a portion. The data contain around 76,000 clones, roughly 90% of them seen just once; the ten biggest clones take up 0.4% to 0.45%. The specimen was T cells isolated from PBMCs. The source is a human donor in good health.

The rearrangement uses TRBV19 and TRBJ1-4; TRBD1 matches at 7 bases. V trimming: 6 bases; J trimming: 6 bases; junction bases outside the gene matches: 10. Germline assignment: CDR1 LNHDA and CDR2 SQIVND (reference sequence). This CDR3 spans 15 amino acids. The CDR3 sequence is CASRRTGTVDEKLFF. The CDR3 DNA is TGTGCCAGTAGACGCACCGGGACAGTTGATGAAAAACTGTTTTTT.

For this clone: One end of the junction varies from germline; a read error may be responsible. The V gene is TRBV7-7, the J gene TRBJ2-5; the match to TRBD2 covers 10 bases. The CDR3 covers 17 residues. Per germline, CDR1 SSHAT and CDR2 FNYEAQ (reference sequence). CDR3 sequence (DNA): TGTGCTAGCAGCCCCGATCGGACTAGCGGTCCGCAAGAGACCCAGTACTTC. This sequence encodes CASSPDRTSGPQETQYF. Full variable domain (remainder filled in from reference TRBV7-7 and TRBJ2-5): GAGVSQSPRYKVTKRGQDVTLRCDPISSHATLYWYQQALGQGPEFLTYFNYEAQPDKSGLPSDRFSAERPEGSISTLTIQRTEQRDSAMYRCASSPDRTSGPQETQYFGPGTRLLVL.

The chain uses TRBV10-3 and TRBJ2-2, with D possibly TRBD2 on 6 matching bases. The CDR3 has 15 residues. Trimming shortened V by 8 bases and J by 7 bases, and 20 bases separated the two germline ends. The germline V gene has CDR1 ENHRY and CDR2 SYGVKD. The CDR3 DNA is TGTGCCATCCGTAAGGAGGGGAATGTGGTCGGGGAGCTGTTTTTT. Translating it yields CAIRKEGNVVGELFF.

The J gene is TRBJ2-1, the V gene TRBV9; 10 bases fit TRBD2. The CDR3 loop spans 15 amino acids. Per the germline V gene, CDR1 is SGDLS and CDR2 is YYNGEE. The trim removed 4 bases at V and 0 bases at J, leaving 1 base unmatched. The CDR3 is CASSLAGVSYNEQFF. CDR3 nucleotides: TGTGCCAGCAGCCTAGCGGGAGTCTCCTACAATGAGCAGTTCTTC.

The genes are TRBV11-3 and TRBJ2-2; TRBD1 matches 7 bases. The CDR3 is 17 amino acids. V shed 1 base, J shed 6 bases, and the junction held 11 bases outside the gene matches. Per germline, CDR1 SGHNT and CDR2 YENEEA. The CDR3 DNA reads TGTGCCAGCAGCTTAGTACTCTACAGGGGTCGGGCCGGGGAGCTGTTTTTT. This encodes CASSLVLYRGRAGELFF. The whole variable domain, filled in from reference TRBV11-3 and TRBJ2-2, reads EAGVVQSPRYKIIEKKQPVAFWCNPISGHNTLYWYLQNLGQGPELLIRYENEEAVDDSQLPKDRFSAERLKGVDSTLKIQPAELGDSAVYLCASSLVLYRGRAGELFFGEGSRLTVL.

The V call is TRBV4-3, the J call TRBJ2-7; the D gene is possibly TRBD1 (6 bases). The germline V gene encodes CDR1 LGHNA and CDR2 YSLEER. CDR3 length equals 14 residues. V was clipped by 1 base and J by 2 bases, with 9 bases between them. CDR3 nucleotides: TGCGCCAGCAGCCAAGCGGACAGCCCCTACGAGCAGTACTTC. Translation: CASSQADSPYEQYF.

The chain is built from TRBV7-3 and TRBJ1-5; weak D call: TRBD1 (5 bases). The germline V gene encodes CDR1 SGHTA and CDR2 FQGTGA. The CDR3 totals 13 residues. The V and J ends lost 5 bases and 10 bases respectively, with 15 bases between them. CDR3 amino acids: CASSIGAGQPQHF. DNA of the CDR3: TGTGCCAGCAGCATAGGGGCTGGACAACCCCAGCATTTT. Full variable domain (outside the CDR3, taken from reference TRBV7-3 and TRBJ1-5): GAGVSQTPSNKVTEKGKYVELRCDPISGHTALYWYRQSLGQGPEFLIYFQGTGAADDSGLPNDRFFAVRPEGSVSTLKIQRTERGDSAVYLCASSIGAGQPQHFGDGTRLSIL.

CDR3 protein: CASSTTGGRETQYF. In DNA, the CDR3 is TGCGCCAGCAGCACAACGGGGGGTCGAGAGACCCAGTACTTC. The chain is built from TRBV5-1 and TRBJ2-5; 7 bases line up with TRBD2. V shed 4 bases and J 4 bases; nucleotides not matched to a gene: 7. The CDR3 has 14 amino acids. Germline values: CDR1 SGHRS, CDR2 YFSETQ.

The chain carries TRBV10-3 and TRBJ1-5; D gene unclear. V was clipped by 2 bases and J by 0 bases, with 14 bases between them. Per the germline V gene, CDR1 is ENHRY and CDR2 is SYGVKD. CDR3 size: 17 residues. This CDR3 reads CAISESLGAYSNQPQHF. The CDR3 nucleotides read TGTGCCATCAGTGAGAGCTTAGGAGCTTATAGCAATCAGCCCCAGCATTTT.